This paragraph covers one T cell receptor beta chain sequence. This record comes from a study of T cells in Graves' hyperthyroidism and ophthalmopathy. The CDR3 runs to 14 residues. V gave up 8 bases and J gave up 5 bases, with 17 bases separating them. Looked up from germline, CDR1 is MDHEN and CDR2 is SYDVKM. RNA transcripts served as the template for amplifying TCR beta CDR3 regions. A set of HTBI primers served as the primers for a first-round RT-PCR of the TCR CDR3. TCRdb used MiXCR to reprocess the multiplex PCR reads, holding one entry per CDR3 protein. The profile shows about 360,000 distinct CDR3 sequences, less than 15% of them singletons.

Sequencing was done on a sample of blood. The chain has TRBV28 and TRBJ2-3; maybe TRBD2 (6 bases). This sequence originates from a woman aged 18-29 years with Graves' hyperthyroidism. In nucleotides, the CDR3 is TGTGCCAGCTCCCCCGGGACCGGGAGAGATACGCAGTATTTT. It yields the protein CASSPGTGRDTQYF.